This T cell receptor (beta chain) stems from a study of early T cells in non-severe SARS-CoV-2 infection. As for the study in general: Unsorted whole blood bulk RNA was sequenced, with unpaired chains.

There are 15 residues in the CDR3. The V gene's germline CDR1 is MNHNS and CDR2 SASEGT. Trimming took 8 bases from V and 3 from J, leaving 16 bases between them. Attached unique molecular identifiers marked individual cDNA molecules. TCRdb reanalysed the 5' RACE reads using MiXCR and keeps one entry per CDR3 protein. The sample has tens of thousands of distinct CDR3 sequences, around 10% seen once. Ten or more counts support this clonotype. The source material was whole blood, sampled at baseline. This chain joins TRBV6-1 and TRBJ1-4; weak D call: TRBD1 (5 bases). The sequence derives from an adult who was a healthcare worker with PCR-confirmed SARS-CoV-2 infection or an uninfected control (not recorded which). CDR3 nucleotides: TGTGCCAGCGACGGTTATGGACAAGCTAATGAAAAACTGTTTTTT. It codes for CASDGYGQANEKLFF.